This T cell receptor (beta chain) emerged from a study of shared clonotypes between healthy human individuals. Study-wide context: A donor's plate count was three for CD4 naive and three for CD4 memory; CD8 naive had two and CD8 memory one.

Study observations and caveats: Several donors held about 5% of naive CD4 clonotypes in common.

The data were produced by immunoSEQ multiplex PCR, yet TCRdb's version contains in-frame clones alone and is incomplete. Of around 690,000 clones listed, about 92% are singletons. As to this clone: Antigen unknown.

Sequenced sample: memory CD8+ T cells from PBMCs. Regarding subset: CD45RO+ cells pooled with CCR7-negative TemRA cells. The receptor was isolated from a man aged 18 to 30 in good health. Some clones in this sample may be carry-over from other donors' samples.

In DNA form, the CDR3 reads TGTGCCAGCAGTGAGACGGGAGGCACAGATACGCAGTATTTT. Translation: CASSETGGTDTQYF. This rearrangement joins TRBV2 to TRBJ2-3; D possibly corresponds to TRBD2 (6 bases). The germline CDR1 and CDR2 sequences are SNHLY and FYNNEI. The CDR3 consists of 14 residues. The V and J ends lost 3 bases and 1 base respectively, with 8 bases between them.